The table lists the clone carrying this TCR beta chain with many counts. The antigen is unknown. The data stem from a study of CD8 T cells in ankylosing spondylitis. Study-level findings and limits: Within matched ankylosing spondylitis synovial fluid, disease-linked clones were reportedly significantly enriched.

TCRdb re-called the 5' RACE reads through MiXCR, storing one row per CDR3 protein. The table lists about 130,000 distinct CDR3 sequences, 7% to 8% of them singletons. Specimen: blood, either unsorted or a sorted T cell fraction (not recorded which). The origin of this receptor is a female donor with ankylosing spondylitis or in good health (not recorded which).

The CDR3 nucleotides read TGCAGCGCTGGTGCTCCGCATGGAGCTTTCTTT. Residues: CSAGAPHGAFF. V usage is TRBV29-1 and J usage is TRBJ1-1, with D unresolved. Germline V lookup: CDR1 SQVTM, CDR2 ANQGSEA. V was shortened by 7 bases and J by 10 bases, with 16 bases between the two germline ends. There are 11 residues in the CDR3. Complete variable domain (other parts from reference TRBV29-1 and TRBJ1-1): SAVISQKPSRDICQRGTSLTIQCQVDSQVTMMFWYRQQPGQSLTLIATANQGSEATYESGFVIDKFPISRPNLTFSTLTVSNMSPEDSSIYLCSAGAPHGAFFGQGTRLTVV.